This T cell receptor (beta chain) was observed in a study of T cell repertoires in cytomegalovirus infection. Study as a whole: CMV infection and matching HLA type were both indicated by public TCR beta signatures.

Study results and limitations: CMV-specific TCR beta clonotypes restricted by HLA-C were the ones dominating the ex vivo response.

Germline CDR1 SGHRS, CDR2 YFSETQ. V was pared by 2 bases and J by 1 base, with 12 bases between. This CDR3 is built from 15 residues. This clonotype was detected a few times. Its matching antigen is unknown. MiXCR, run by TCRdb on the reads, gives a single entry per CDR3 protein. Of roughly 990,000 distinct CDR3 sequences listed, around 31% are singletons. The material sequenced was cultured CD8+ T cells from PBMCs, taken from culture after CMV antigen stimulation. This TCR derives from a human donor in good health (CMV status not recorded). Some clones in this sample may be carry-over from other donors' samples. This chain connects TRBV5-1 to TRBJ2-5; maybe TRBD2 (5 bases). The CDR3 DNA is TGCGCCAGCAGCTTCGAGGGCGGACTCCAAGAGACCCAGTACTTC. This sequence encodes CASSFEGGLQETQYF.